This paragraph reports one T cell receptor (beta chain). The entry originates in a study of blood T cell repertoires in COVID-19. The CDR3 consists of 15 residues. The germline gives CDR1 SGHDN, CDR2 FVKESK. Trimming stripped 4 bases from V and 1 base from J, with 13 bases between. Authors' processing steps: Reference gene primer amplification in the assay estimated nucleated cell counts. The table came from immunoSEQ multiplex PCR; TCRdb's copy has only in-frame clones and leaves some out. V, J and clone size were drawn from that table, and D and trimming were deduced from the DNA. This sample has hundreds of thousands of clones, with just under 85% found just once.

The sequence derives from an elderly man with acute or convalescent COVID-19. The sample taken for sequencing was peripheral blood. The V gene is TRBV14, the J gene TRBJ1-1; D may be TRBD1 (5 bases). The CDR3 bases are TGTGCCAGCAGCCTAAGGCTGGGGCGGAACACTGAAGCTTTCTTT. Translating gives CASSLRLGRNTEAFF.